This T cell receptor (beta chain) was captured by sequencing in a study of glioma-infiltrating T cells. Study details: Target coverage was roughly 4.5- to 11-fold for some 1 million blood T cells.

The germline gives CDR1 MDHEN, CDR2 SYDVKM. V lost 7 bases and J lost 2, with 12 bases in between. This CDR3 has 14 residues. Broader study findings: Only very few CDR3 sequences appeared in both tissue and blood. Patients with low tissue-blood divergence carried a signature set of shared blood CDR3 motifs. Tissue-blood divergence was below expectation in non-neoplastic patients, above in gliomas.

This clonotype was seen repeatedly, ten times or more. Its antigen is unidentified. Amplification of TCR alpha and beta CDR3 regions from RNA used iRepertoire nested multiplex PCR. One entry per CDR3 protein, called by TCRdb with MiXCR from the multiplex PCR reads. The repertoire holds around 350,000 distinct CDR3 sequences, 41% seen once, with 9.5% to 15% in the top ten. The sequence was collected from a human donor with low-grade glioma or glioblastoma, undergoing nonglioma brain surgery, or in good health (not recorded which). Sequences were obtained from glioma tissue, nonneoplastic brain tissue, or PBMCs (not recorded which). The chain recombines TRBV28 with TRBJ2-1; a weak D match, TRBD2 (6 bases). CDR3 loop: CASTRTGAYNEQFF. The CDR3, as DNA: TGTGCCAGCACCCGAACGGGAGCCTACAATGAGCAGTTCTTC.